This TCR beta chain was identified during a study of shared clonotypes between healthy human individuals. This clone was seen a handful of times. The germline V and J ends were trimmed by 7 bases and 1 base, with 11 bases remaining between them. CDR3 length: 13 amino acids. Looked up from germline, CDR1 is SNHLY and CDR2 is FYNNEI. Genomic DNA of each subset was evenly split across several immunoSEQ plates. PCR replicates performed on unsorted PBMC used approximately 310 ng DNA, 30,000 or so T cell genomes. Assay: immunoSEQ multiplex PCR; the TCRdb copy retains only in-frame clones and omits some. The sample has some 450,000 clones; more than 70% are singletons.

The clonotype originates from a woman between 40 and 55 years old in good health. Some clones in this sample may be carry-over from other donors' samples. Sequenced sample: PBMCs. J is TRBJ2-7 and V is TRBV2; perhaps TRBD2 as D (6 bases). The CDR3 bases are TGTGCCAGCACCGGGGGTATGTCCTACGAGCAGTACTTC. As protein: CASTGGMSYEQYF.